The 29 T cell receptor beta chains below were found in one sample sequenced in a study of human T cells and chemical hapten exposure. Each CDR3 protein gets one entry after TCRdb re-called the RACE reads with MiXCR. The sample has nearly 55,000 distinct CDR3 sequences; about a tenth are singletons. Sample time point: patch test 2, 6 weeks after DPC sensitization. Treatment: therapeutic diphenylcyclopropenone sensitization with weekly scalp DPC. This sample comprised whole blood, obtained in connection with sensitization to the hapten diphenylcyclopropenone (DPC). These receptors all stem from a woman aged 45-59 years with alopecia areata. Some clones in this sample may be carry-over from other donors' samples.

This clonotype has just a few counts. The V gene is TRBV29-1, the J gene TRBJ2-7; 8 nucleotides line up with TRBD1. J lost 3 bases, V lost 4 bases, and 2 bases had no gene match. The germline gives CDR1 SQVTM, CDR2 ANQGSEA. This CDR3 has 12 amino acids. The CDR3 here is CSVAGGRYEQYF. CDR3 DNA: TGCAGCGTTGCAGGGGGCCGCTACGAGCAGTACTTC.

This clonotype was seen ten or more times. The chain is built from TRBV6-5 and TRBJ1-6; D may be TRBD1 (6 bases). The CDR3 runs 13 residues. CDR1 and CDR2 from the germline V gene are MNHEY and SVGAGI. Trimming cost V 5 bases and J 12 bases, with 14 bases left between them. CDR3 bases: TGTGCCAGCAGTACCTCTCACAGGGAACCCCTCCACTTT. This gives the protein CASSTSHREPLHF.

Ten or more counts support this clonotype. The chain joins TRBV5-1 to TRBJ2-3; D is ambiguous. The V gene lost 5 bases and the J gene lost 6 bases, with 13 bases spanning the gap. The germline V gene encodes CDR1 SGHRS and CDR2 YFSETQ. CDR3 length equals 13 residues. The CDR3 nucleotides read TGCGCCAGCAGTCCGAGTGGAACCGATACGCAGTATTTT. Translation gives CASSPSGTDTQYF. The entire variable domain, with the rest obtained from reference TRBV5-1 and TRBJ2-3, is as follows: KAGVTQTPRYLIKTRGQQVTLSCSPISGHRSVSWYQQTPGQGLQFLFEYFSETQRNKGNFPGRFSGRQFSNSRSEMNVSTLELGDSALYLCASSPSGTDTQYFGPGTRLTVL.

Only a few counts were recorded for this clonotype. The V gene is TRBV7-9, the J gene TRBJ1-4; no clear D gene. Trimming left V 3 bases short and J 1 base short, with 12 bases between. There are 16 residues in the CDR3. The V gene's germline CDR1 is SEHNR and CDR2 FQNEAQ (reference sequence). In DNA, the CDR3 is TGTGCCAGCAGCTTGTGGGCCGGGGTAACTAATGAAAAACTGTTTTTT. This translates into CASSLWAGVTNEKLFF.

This clonotype was picked up a small number of times. The chain links TRBV12-3 or TRBV12-4 to TRBJ2-5; D is possibly TRBD1 (6 bases). CDR3 length equals 15 residues. Deletions cut 5 bases from V and 3 bases from J, with 16 bases between. CDR3 protein: CASSPTGMGKETQYF. In nucleotides, the CDR3 is TGTGCCAGCAGTCCCACAGGGATGGGGAAAGAGACCCAGTACTTC.

This clonotype was seen more than once but under ten times. CDR3 sequence reads: CASSGRLGGTDTQYF. The CDR3 DNA sequence: TGTGCCAGCAGTGGGAGACTAGGCGGAACAGATACGCAGTATTTT. The rearrangement uses TRBV6-5 and TRBJ2-3, with D tentatively TRBD2 (6 bases). This CDR3 spans 15 amino acids. Germline assignment: CDR1 MNHEY and CDR2 SVGAGI. Trimming took off 5 bases at V and 3 bases at J, with 15 bases between the two ends.

This clonotype was counted ten times or more. The chain has TRBV6-2 or TRBV6-3 and TRBJ1-2, with D unclear. Germline V gene sequence: CDR1 MNHEY, CDR2 SVGEGT. V dropped 6 bases and J dropped 3 bases, with 5 bases sitting between them. The CDR3 spans 11 residues. The CDR3 protein is CASRTYYGYTF. DNA of the CDR3: TGTGCCAGCAGGACCTACTATGGCTACACCTTC.

The sample holds a few counts of this clonotype. V usage is TRBV20-1 and J usage is TRBJ2-7; 11 bases agree with TRBD2. The CDR3 spans 16 residues. J lost 3 bases, V lost 3 bases, and 10 bases had no gene match. Germline V lookup: CDR1 DFQATT, CDR2 SNEGSKA (reference sequence). The CDR3 DNA follows: TGCAGTGCTAGTGAGGACAGGACTAGCGGGCTCTACGAGCAGTACTTC. Residues: CSASEDRTSGLYEQYF.

The chain links TRBV9 to TRBJ1-6; D is ambiguous. The CDR3 runs to 16 residues. Germline loops: CDR1 SGDLS, CDR2 YYNGEE. With 4 bases removed from V and 5 bases from J, the gap between germline ends came to 16 bases. DNA of the CDR3: TGTGCCAGCAGCTCCTCGGGTGCTCTTAATAATTCACCCCTCCACTTT. This translates into CASSSSGALNNSPLHF.

The gene calls are TRBV4-1 and TRBJ1-2, with a possible D match to TRBD1 (5 bases). Trimming stripped 3 bases from V and 0 bases from J, with 5 bases between. Germline values: CDR1 MGHRA, CDR2 YSYEKL. The CDR3 has 13 residues. This chain's CDR3 is CASSHRANYGYTF. In nucleotides, the CDR3 is TGCGCCAGCAGCCACAGGGCTAACTATGGCTACACCTTC.

In this sample, this clonotype turned up a few times. The chain joins TRBV28 to TRBJ1-1; D is undetermined. The CDR3 is 14 amino acids. The V gene's germline CDR1 is MDHEN and CDR2 SYDVKM. V was trimmed by 8 bases and J by 2 bases, leaving 15 bases between them. The CDR3 loop is CASRGPERNTEAFF. CDR3 bases: TGTGCCAGCCGGGGTCCGGAGCGTAACACTGAAGCTTTCTTT.

This clonotype was counted ten times or more. The V call is TRBV4-1, the J call TRBJ2-1; 9 nucleotides match TRBD2. CDR1 and CDR2 from the germline V gene are MGHRA and YSYEKL. This CDR3 is 17 amino acids long. The V and J ends lost 1 base and 8 bases, in that order; junction bases with no gene match: 12. CDR3 sequence: CASSQGRGGHSPDEQFF. The CDR3 nucleotides read TGCGCCAGCAGCCAAGGGCGGGGGGGCCATTCACCGGATGAGCAGTTCTTC.

The chain is built from TRBV2 and TRBJ2-5; TRBD1 matches 7 bases. This CDR3 is 14 amino acids long. Germline V gene data show CDR1 as SNHLY and CDR2 as FYNNEI. J lost 2 bases, V lost 6 bases, and 6 bases had no gene match. CDR3 protein: CASSLGTEQETQYF. The CDR3 nucleotides read TGTGCCAGCAGCCTAGGGACAGAACAAGAGACCCAGTACTTC.

This sequence joins TRBV5-1 and TRBJ2-7, with a possible D match to TRBD1 (6 bases). The length of the CDR3 is 16 residues. Per germline, CDR1 SGHRS and CDR2 YFSETQ. V lost 0 bases and J 0 bases, leaving 13 bases between the germline ends. CDR3 DNA: TGCGCCAGCAGCTTGGAACAGGGTGCCCTCTCCTACGAGCAGTACTTC. The encoded protein is CASSLEQGALSYEQYF.

The table lists this clonotype with a few counts. V is TRBV28 and J is TRBJ2-3; D is ambiguous. Germline assignment: CDR1 MDHEN and CDR2 SYDVKM. The CDR3 sequence is 12 residues long. Between the trimmed V and J ends, which lost 2 bases and 3 bases, there was a span of 3 bases. CDR3 region: CASSLLTDTQYF. The CDR3 region has the DNA TGTGCCAGCAGTTTACTAACAGATACGCAGTATTTT. Full variable domain (missing parts from reference TRBV28 and TRBJ2-3): DVKVTQSSRYLVKRTGEKVFLECVQDMDHENMFWYRQDPGLGLRLIYFSYDVKMKEKGDIPEGYSVSREKKERFSLILESASTNQTSMYLCASSLLTDTQYFGPGTRLTVL.

This clonotype has a handful of counts. The V call is TRBV6-6, the J call TRBJ2-3, with 8 bases that match TRBD2. Trimming cost V 6 bases and J 2 bases; bases outside gene matches: 13. From germline, CDR1 is MNHNY and CDR2 SVGAGI (reference sequence). The CDR3 spans 17 residues. The CDR3 sequence is CASSPLSSGRDTDTQYF. The CDR3 coding sequence is TGTGCCAGCAGCCCACTTTCTAGCGGGCGAGACACAGATACGCAGTATTTT.

Only a few counts were recorded for this clonotype. The chain uses TRBV5-1 and TRBJ1-1; TRBD1 might be the D (5 bases). This CDR3 comprises 13 residues. V was cut by 0 bases and J by 4 bases, with 7 bases left in between. Germline CDR1 and CDR2: SGHRS and YFSETQ. The CDR3, as DNA: TGCGCCAGCAGCTTGGAGGGGTTCACTGAAGCTTTCTTT. It translates to CASSLEGFTEAFF.

This clonotype was found a few times. This sequence joins TRBV4-2 and TRBJ2-7, with D perhaps matching TRBD1 (6 bases). The ends were cut back, 4 bases at V and 5 bases at J, with 12 bases in the middle. Germline V gives CDR1 LGHNA, CDR2 YNFKEQ. This CDR3 contains 13 residues. CDR3 sequence reads: CASSPEKGDEQYF. CDR3 nucleotide sequence: TGTGCCAGCAGCCCCGAGAAGGGGGACGAGCAGTACTTC.

This clonotype was observed at least ten times. The J gene is TRBJ2-3, the V gene TRBV7-2; 10 positions agree with TRBD2. J lost 1 base, V lost 1 base, and 8 bases had no gene match. The CDR3 extends over 18 amino acids. From germline, CDR1 is SGHTA and CDR2 FQGNSA. The CDR3 loop is CASSLEAAGGPGTDTQYF. Here the CDR3 DNA reads TGTGCCAGCAGCTTAGAAGCAGCGGGAGGGCCTGGCACAGATACGCAGTATTTT. The full variable domain, rest sourced from reference TRBV7-2 and TRBJ2-3, is GAGVSQSPSNKVTEKGKDVELRCDPISGHTALYWYRQSLGQGLEFLIYFQGNSAPDKSGLPSDRFSAERTGGSVSTLTIQRTQQEDSAVYLCASSLEAAGGPGTDTQYFGPGTRLTVL.

This clonotype turned up a few times. The V gene is TRBV6-6, the J gene TRBJ1-5, with no clear D. The germline gives CDR1 MNHNY, CDR2 SVGAGI (reference sequence). Trimming took 0 bases from V and 9 from J, leaving 12 bases between them. This CDR3 spans 14 amino acids. As DNA, the CDR3 is TGTGCCAGCAGTTACTCCCCCTTATCTAGGCCCCAGCATTTT. This sequence encodes CASSYSPLSRPQHF.

The CDR3 sequence: CASSSSRTADYEQYF. The CDR3, as DNA: TGTGCCAGCAGCTCCTCAAGGACGGCGGACTACGAGCAGTACTTC. The gene calls are TRBV7-2 and TRBJ2-7; D remains unclear. CDR3 length: 15 amino acids. Trimming pared 4 bases from V and 3 bases from J, leaving 16 bases between. Germline CDR1 reads SGHTA; CDR2 reads FQGNSA.

Points on this clonotype: This may come from a read error, since a much larger clone is one base off. The rearrangement links TRBV7-8 to TRBJ1-1; no definite D call. The CDR3 has 13 residues. The V and J ends lost 8 bases and 4 bases respectively, with 14 bases between them. In germline, CDR1 is SGHVS, CDR2 FQNEAQ. CDR3 loop: CASGLHGGTEAFF. DNA of the CDR3: TGTGCCAGCGGTTTACACGGCGGCACTGAAGCTTTCTTT.

The chain carries TRBV7-9 and TRBJ1-1; no clear D. Germline V gene lookup returns CDR1 SEHNR and CDR2 FQNEAQ (reference sequence). The CDR3 loop spans 12 amino acids. The V and J ends lost 1 base and 6 bases respectively, with 6 bases between them. The CDR3 is CASSLVVPEAFF. The CDR3 DNA is TGTGCCAGCAGCTTAGTGGTCCCTGAAGCTTTCTTT.

The rearrangement uses TRBV6-4 and TRBJ1-1, with a weak D call TRBD1 (6 bases). This CDR3 is built from 13 residues. V was shortened by 6 bases and J by 1 base, with 9 bases between the two germline ends. Germline V gene lookup returns CDR1 MRHNA and CDR2 SNTAGT. In DNA form, the CDR3 reads TGTGCCAGCAGCGAACAGGGGAACACTGAAGCTTTCTTT. Translated: CASSEQGNTEAFF.

This chain joins TRBV27 and TRBJ1-2; the match to TRBD1 covers 10 bases. The germline CDR1 and CDR2 sequences are MNHEY and SMNVEV (reference sequence). This CDR3 comprises 13 residues. With V trimmed by 8 bases and J by 3 bases, 3 bases remained unmatched. The CDR3 DNA sequence: TGTGCCAGCTCTGGACAGGGGGACTATGGCTACACCTTC. Its protein is CASSGQGDYGYTF.

This clonotype occurred many times. The V call is TRBV11-2, the J call TRBJ2-1, with D perhaps TRBD1 (6 bases). Germline V gives CDR1 SGHAT, CDR2 FQNNGV. Trimming cost V 6 bases and J 9 bases, with 12 bases left between them. This CDR3 is built from 12 residues. The CDR3 sequence: CASSSQGIEQFF. The CDR3 DNA reads TGTGCCAGCAGTTCACAGGGAATTGAGCAGTTCTTC.

This clonotype was detected only a few times. The chain joins TRBV29-1 to TRBJ2-2; D gene unclear. The CDR3 spans 11 residues. V was clipped by 6 bases and J by 6 bases, with 8 bases between them. Germline loops: CDR1 SQVTM, CDR2 ANQGSEA. DNA for the CDR3: TGCAGCGTGCTACAGTCCGGGGAGCTGTTTTTT. It encodes CSVLQSGELFF.

J is TRBJ1-5 and V is TRBV28; D unclear. CDR1 and CDR2 (germline): MDHEN, SYDVKM. V gave up 3 bases and J gave up 8 bases, with 5 bases separating them. The CDR3 is 11 amino acids. CDR3 amino acids: CASSLVEPQHF. Written as DNA, the CDR3 is TGTGCCAGCAGTTTGGTCGAGCCCCAGCATTTT.

The genes are TRBV21-1 and TRBJ2-6; no DNA check was done on the table's D call, TRBD2. TRBV21-1 is a pseudogene. The CDR3 is made up of 15 amino acids. This chain's CDR3 is CASNPALSGANVLTF. CDR3 nucleotides: TGTGCCAGCAATCCCGCCCTCTCTGGGGCCAACGTCCTGACTTTC.